Reported below is one TCR beta chain. What it binds is unknown. TCRdb's table, derived via immunoSEQ multiplex PCR, lists solely in-frame clones and lacks some. The sample has roughly 34,000 clones, 85% to 90% seen once. The entry originates in a study of regulatory dendritic cells for organ transplantation. The germline CDR1 and CDR2 sequences are SGHTA and FQGNSA. Trimming pared 5 bases from V and 2 bases from J, leaving 9 bases between. The length of the CDR3 is 13 residues. Regarding the study as a whole: Memory T cells were less diverse than naive, with memory CD8+ most oligoclonal. Between individuals, the alloreactive memory CD8+ T cell pool differed considerably. Regulatory dendritic cells appeared to expand memory CD8+ clones less than mature ones.

The chain joins TRBV7-2 to TRBJ1-1; D is ambiguous. Sequencing was done on a sample of naive CD4+ T cells from blood. Subset meaning: CD45RA+ naive T cells. The receptor was isolated from a human donor in good health. CDR3 nucleotide sequence: TGTGCCAGCAGCCGATTCGGAAACACTGAAGCTTTCTTT. Residues: CASSRFGNTEAFF.